One T cell receptor beta chain is described in this entry. Its specificity is unknown. The germline CDR1 and CDR2 sequences are MGHRA and YSYEKL. V shed 4 bases and J 8 bases; nucleotides not matched to a gene: 11. The CDR3 consists of 15 residues. Unique molecular identifiers were incorporated during preparation of the TCRbeta library. Using its own MiXCR run on the PCR reads, TCRdb lists one record per CDR3 protein. The sample records about 290,000 distinct CDR3 sequences, less than 9.5% being singletons. The record originates from a study of T-cell reconstitution after alpha-beta-depleted transplantation in children. Broader study findings: Newly produced T cells mostly provided counts and TCRbeta diversity after one year, as hyperexpanded clones declined.

This TCR derives from a female patient aged 2-15 years who had a stem cell transplant for Fanconi anemia, so the T cells may come from the graft donor. This material consisted of peripheral blood, taken 360 days after TCRalphabeta/CD19-depleted stem cell transplant. The V and J genes are TRBV4-1 and TRBJ2-1; 7 bases are shared with TRBD2. Written as DNA, the CDR3 is TGCGCCAGCAGCCCAGGACTAGTTGGATACGATGAGCAGTTCTTC. Translated, it gives CASSPGLVGYDEQFF.